One sample yielded the 27 T cell receptor beta chains listed below, sequenced in a study of blood T cells in healthy people across ages. The second PCR ran 7 to 11 cycles with a sample-barcoded 5' primer and J-beta primers. One entry per CDR3 protein, called by TCRdb with MiXCR from the 5' RACE reads. The sample contains about 940,000 distinct CDR3 sequences, roughly 50% of which appear only once. The sequenced sample consisted of blood. The source of these receptors is a man between 25 and 39 years old in good health.

This clonotype was recorded a few times. The gene calls are TRBV6-2 or TRBV6-3 and TRBJ2-2, with 9 bases fitting TRBD2. Looked up from germline, CDR1 is MNHEY and CDR2 is SVGEGT. Trimming removed 5 bases from V and 8 bases from J; junction bases left unmatched: 6. The CDR3 is 14 amino acids. The CDR3 DNA follows: TGTGCCAGCAGTAGGACTAGCGAGGGAGGGGAGCTGTTTTTT. It codes for CASSRTSEGGELFF.

The sample holds a few counts of this clonotype. The rearrangement joins TRBV20-1 to TRBJ2-5, with D possibly matching TRBD2 (6 bases). V was trimmed by 6 bases and J by 4 bases, leaving 21 bases between them. Looked up from germline, CDR1 is DFQATT and CDR2 is SNEGSKA (reference sequence). This CDR3 has 15 residues. In DNA form, the CDR3 reads TGCAGTGCCACGCCAACGAGAGTAGCGGTAGAGACCCAGTACTTC. Amino acid sequence: CSATPTRVAVETQYF.

This clonotype has only a few counts. CDR3 DNA: TGTGCCAGCAGCCAAGTCTTTCGGCAGAGCTACGAGCAGTACTTC. Translated, it gives CASSQVFRQSYEQYF. This chain uses TRBV3-1 with TRBJ2-7; the D is unclear. The CDR3 has 15 amino acids. Germline assignment: CDR1 LGHDT and CDR2 YNNKEL (reference sequence). Trimming shortened V by 1 base and J by 3 bases, and 13 bases separated the two germline ends.

This clonotype has a handful of counts. The CDR3 coding sequence is TGTGCCAGCAGTGAGGAGGTACAACCCGGCCATGAGCAGTTCTTC. This gives the protein CASSEEVQPGHEQFF. V usage is TRBV6-2 or TRBV6-3 and J usage is TRBJ2-1, with D maybe TRBD2 (5 bases). The CDR3 length is 15 residues. Trimming cost V 5 bases and J 8 bases, with 19 bases left between them. Germline values: CDR1 MNHEY, CDR2 SVGEGT.

V gene TRBV5-1 combines with J gene TRBJ2-3; D is possibly TRBD2 (6 bases). The CDR3 is made up of 16 amino acids. Per germline, CDR1 SGHRS and CDR2 YFSETQ. The V and J ends lost 1 base and 3 bases respectively, with 15 bases between them. The CDR3 region has the DNA TGCGCCAGCAGCTTGTTCGGAGGGGAGGCGACAGATACGCAGTATTTT. Translation gives CASSLFGGEATDTQYF.

This clonotype was observed a handful of times. CDR3 sequence (DNA): TGCAGCGTTGAAGCTGGGGGCTATGGCTACACCTTC. This codes for CSVEAGGYGYTF. The genes are TRBV29-1 and TRBJ1-2; D possibly corresponds to TRBD1 (5 bases). CDR3 size: 12 residues. Germline V lookup: CDR1 SQVTM, CDR2 ANQGSEA. V lost 1 base and J 4 bases, leaving 7 bases between the germline ends.

The chain is built from TRBV4-3 and TRBJ2-1; 9 positions agree with TRBD2. The CDR3 spans 17 residues. Germline V gene data show CDR1 as LGHNA and CDR2 as YSLEER. Losses at the gene ends were 0 bases for V and 5 bases for J; bases not matched to a gene: 8. CDR3 loop: CASSQDQASGTHNEQFF. CDR3 in DNA: TGCGCCAGCAGCCAAGATCAGGCTAGCGGGACCCACAATGAGCAGTTCTTC.

The sample holds one count of this clonotype. The chain has TRBV12-3 or TRBV12-4 and TRBJ1-5, with D hard to call. The CDR3 extends over 14 amino acids. Trimming removed 8 bases at V and 5 bases at J, with 16 bases between. The CDR3 DNA follows: TGTGCCAGCTCCTCCACAAATAGAGATCAGCCCCAGCATTTT. Protein product: CASSSTNRDQPQHF.

The V and J genes are TRBV15 and TRBJ2-7; D might be TRBD1 (5 bases). Trimming cost V 3 bases and J 2 bases, with 8 bases left between them. The V gene's germline CDR1 is LNHNV and CDR2 YYDKDF (reference sequence). The CDR3 consists of 13 residues. This CDR3 reads CATSSRAPYEQYF. The CDR3 bases are TGTGCCACCAGCAGCAGGGCGCCCTACGAGCAGTACTTC.

The rearrangement links TRBV28 to TRBJ1-2; D perhaps matches TRBD1 (5 bases). The CDR3 is 14 amino acids. V shed 5 bases and J shed 1 base, with 11 bases lying between them. Germline CDR1 MDHEN, CDR2 SYDVKM. CDR3 sequence reads: CASSVGLSNYGYTF. CDR3 DNA sequence: TGTGCCAGCAGTGTGGGGCTAAGTAACTATGGCTACACCTTC.

For this clonotype: The germline gene is not matched at one end of the junction; a read error may be the cause. The chain recombines TRBV7-9 with TRBJ2-1; no definite D call. From germline, CDR1 is SEHNR and CDR2 FQNEAQ (reference sequence). This CDR3 spans 16 amino acids. Here the CDR3 DNA reads TGTGCCAGCAGCTTAGCCCAAAACAGATACAACAATGAGCGGTTCTTC. It is translated as CASSLAQNRYNNERFF.

The chain is built from TRBV28 and TRBJ1-6; the D gene is possibly TRBD1 (6 bases). The CDR3 is 16 residues long. V was pared by 5 bases and J by 3 bases, with 14 bases between. Looked up from germline, CDR1 is MDHEN and CDR2 is SYDVKM. CDR3 sequence (DNA): TGTGCCAGCAGTCCAAGGACAGATTACTATAATTCACCCCTCCACTTT. Translating gives CASSPRTDYYNSPLHF. Supplemented by reference TRBV28 and TRBJ1-6, the full variable domain reads DVKVTQSSRYLVKRTGEKVFLECVQDMDHENMFWYRQDPGLGLRLIYFSYDVKMKEKGDIPEGYSVSREKKERFSLILESASTNQTSMYLCASSPRTDYYNSPLHFGNGTRLTVT.

This clonotype showed up just a few times. The gene calls are TRBV6-1 and TRBJ2-7; 11 bases are shared with TRBD1. The CDR3 extends over 17 amino acids. Per germline, CDR1 MNHNS and CDR2 SASEGT. V shed 7 bases, J shed 2 bases, and the junction held 13 bases outside the gene matches. CDR3 loop: CASTKNPPGQGAYEQYF. CDR3 DNA sequence: TGTGCCAGCACCAAAAACCCTCCGGGACAGGGGGCCTACGAGCAGTACTTC.

The gene calls are TRBV11-2 and TRBJ2-3, with TRBD2 identical over 9 bases. The CDR3 has 15 amino acids. The J segment lost 4 bases and the V segment lost 5 bases, leaving 7 bases of the junction unmatched. Germline loops: CDR1 SGHAT, CDR2 FQNNGV. As DNA, the CDR3 is TGTGCCAGCAGCGATAGCGGGGGCCGCCCAGATACGCAGTATTTT. Its translation: CASSDSGGRPDTQYF.

The CDR3 region has the DNA TGTGCCAGCAGCTTAGAGGGGCCCGGGGGGACCCAGTACTTC. This codes for CASSLEGPGGTQYF. The V call is TRBV7-2, the J call TRBJ2-5; a weak D match, TRBD2 (6 bases). The CDR3 is made up of 14 amino acids. Germline-derived CDR1 and CDR2 are SGHTA and FQGNSA. V lost 1 base, J lost 7 bases, and 13 bases lay in between.

This chain connects TRBV5-6 to TRBJ1-2; 9 bases map to TRBD1. V was clipped by 6 bases and J by 4 bases; unmatched bases: 16. The CDR3 runs 17 residues. Germline CDR1 and CDR2: SGHDT and YYEEEE. The CDR3 DNA sequence: TGTGCCAGCACTACCCCGGGACAGGGAAAGGGGGTCTATGGCTACACCTTC. It encodes CASTTPGQGKGVYGYTF.

This clonotype turned up a few times. The chain couples TRBV7-2 to TRBJ1-2, with D maybe TRBD1 (5 bases). V dropped 5 bases and J dropped 8 bases, with 12 bases sitting between them. CDR1 and CDR2 from the germline V gene are SGHTA and FQGNSA. The CDR3 totals 12 residues. The CDR3 reads CASSPRVDGYTF. CDR3 sequence (DNA): TGTGCCAGCAGCCCCAGGGTTGACGGCTACACCTTC.

The chain employs TRBV11-1 and TRBJ2-3; TRBD1 matches 7 bases. The V gene end was trimmed by 5 bases and the J gene end by 2 bases; junction bases not matched to a gene: 10. The germline V gene has CDR1 SGHAT and CDR2 FQDESV (reference sequence). The CDR3 length is 16 residues. The CDR3 DNA follows: TGTGCCAGCAGCACCAGGGGGAGTTTTGCCACAGATACGCAGTATTTT. Protein sequence: CASSTRGSFATDTQYF.

The V gene is TRBV20-1, the J gene TRBJ2-4; D perhaps matches TRBD1 (5 bases). Trimming pared 6 bases from V and 7 bases from J, leaving 19 bases between. The CDR3 has 14 amino acids. From germline, CDR1 is DFQATT and CDR2 SNEGSKA (reference sequence). CDR3 region: CSAPWQGDSNIQYF. DNA of the CDR3: TGCAGTGCCCCCTGGCAGGGCGATAGCAACATTCAGTACTTC.

The chain couples TRBV12-3 or TRBV12-4 to TRBJ2-1; TRBD1 might be the D (6 bases). The CDR3 loop spans 12 amino acids. Trimming removed 6 bases at V and 6 bases at J, with 9 bases between. The CDR3 coding sequence is TGTGCCAGCAGAGGACAGTTCAATGAGCAGTTCTTC. Translation: CASRGQFNEQFF.

This clonotype was picked up a small number of times. This chain joins TRBV12-3 or TRBV12-4 and TRBJ2-4; 8 bases are a match to TRBD1. This CDR3 is 12 amino acids long. CDR3 sequence (DNA): TGTGCAGACAGGGGAGAGGCGGAGCTATGGTACTTC. Protein sequence: CADRGEAELWYF.

This clonotype was counted between two and nine times. The chain recombines TRBV12-3 or TRBV12-4 with TRBJ2-7; unclear D gene. The V end lost 4 bases, the J end lost 9 bases, and 10 bases lay between the germline ends. This CDR3 is 11 amino acids long. CDR3 sequence reads: CASSSPSGQYF. The CDR3 bases are TGTGCCAGCAGTTCCCCCTCTGGGCAGTACTTC.

The chain couples TRBV28 to TRBJ2-4; D tentatively fits TRBD1 or TRBD2 (6 bases each). The length of the CDR3 is 13 residues. Deletions cut 7 bases from V and 7 bases from J, with 14 bases between. Germline CDR1 is MDHEN and CDR2 is SYDVKM. The CDR3 spells CASNRGGGNIQYF. The CDR3 nucleotides are TGTGCCAGCAATCGCGGAGGGGGGAACATTCAGTACTTC.

This chain joins TRBV3-1 and TRBJ2-2, with unresolved D. Germline values: CDR1 LGHDT, CDR2 YNNKEL (reference sequence). The germline V and J ends were trimmed by 1 base and 7 bases, with 13 bases remaining between them. The CDR3 is 15 amino acids. For the CDR3, the DNA is TGTGCCAGCAGCCAAGGACCTGGGCGAGGCGGGGAGCTGTTTTTT. Residues: CASSQGPGRGGELFF.

This clonotype has a handful of counts. V gene TRBV27 combines with J gene TRBJ2-3, with TRBD2 identical over 11 bases. The CDR3 runs 15 residues. Germline trimming cut 4 bases from V and 6 bases from J; bases unmatched to any gene: 6. Germline CDR1 reads MNHEY; CDR2 reads SMNVEV (reference sequence). In nucleotides, the CDR3 is TGTGCCAGCAGTTCCATAGCGGGGGGGCGCGATACGCAGTATTTT. Residues: CASSSIAGGRDTQYF.

V usage is TRBV20-1 and J usage is TRBJ2-1, with 10 bases aligning to TRBD2. Germline CDR1 and CDR2: DFQATT and SNEGSKA (reference sequence). CDR3 length: 15 residues. V dropped 3 bases and J dropped 3; count of bases not matched to a gene: 5. CDR3 in DNA: TGCAGTGCTAGGTCTAGCGGGAGAGTCTACAATGAGCAGTTCTTC. Translated, it gives CSARSSGRVYNEQFF.

The chain employs TRBV12-5 and TRBJ2-6; no clear D gene. Trimming cost V 1 base and J 0 bases, with 7 bases left between them. The CDR3 covers 16 residues. CDR1 is LGHNT and CDR2 is FRNRAP in the germline V gene. The CDR3 coding sequence is TGTGCTAGTGGTTTGGACCTGGGCTCTGGGGCCAACGTCCTGACTTTC. Protein: CASGLDLGSGANVLTF.